This TCR beta chain was sequenced for a study of T-cell memory formation after mild COVID-19. Whole-study context: Clusters were largely donor specific. General observations from the study: Pre-infection memory harbored some responding clones, suggesting cross-reactive memory joined.

V was clipped by 2 bases and J by 1 base, with 13 bases between them. The germline CDR1 and CDR2 sequences are MNHEY and SVGAGI. The CDR3 is 16 residues long. Regarding this clonotype: Its antigen is not identified.

TCRdb re-called the 5' RACE reads through MiXCR, storing one row per CDR3 protein. The top ten hold roughly two fifths of the sample, which has 70,000 to 95,000 distinct CDR3 sequences, 13% seen once. The sequencing sample was made of PBMCs or a T cell subset sorted from them (not recorded which). The chain uses TRBV6-5 and TRBJ2-3, with D perhaps being TRBD1 or TRBD2 (6 bases each). The sequence was obtained from a young man who had mild COVID-19 (a few samples of this study predate the infection). Cell type and time point are not known. DNA of the CDR3: TGTGCCAGCAGTTACACCCAAAGGGGGGGCACAGATACGCAGTATTTT. Translated, it gives CASSYTQRGGTDTQYF.